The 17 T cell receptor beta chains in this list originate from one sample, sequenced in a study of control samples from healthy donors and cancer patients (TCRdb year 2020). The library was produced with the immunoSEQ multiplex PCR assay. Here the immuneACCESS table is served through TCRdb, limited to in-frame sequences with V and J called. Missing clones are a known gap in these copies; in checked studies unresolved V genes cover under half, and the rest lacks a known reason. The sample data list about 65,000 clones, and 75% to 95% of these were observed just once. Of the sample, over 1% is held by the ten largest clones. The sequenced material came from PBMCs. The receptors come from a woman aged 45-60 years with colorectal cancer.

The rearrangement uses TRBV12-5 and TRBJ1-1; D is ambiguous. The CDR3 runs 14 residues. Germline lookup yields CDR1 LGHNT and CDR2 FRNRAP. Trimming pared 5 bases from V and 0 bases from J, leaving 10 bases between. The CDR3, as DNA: TGTGCTAGTGGTAGTACAGCGTTGAACACTGAAGCTTTCTTT. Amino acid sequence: CASGSTALNTEAFF. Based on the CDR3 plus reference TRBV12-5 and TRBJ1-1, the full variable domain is DARVTQTPRHKVTEMGQEVTMRCQPILGHNTVFWYRQTMMQGLELLAYFRNRAPLDDSGMPKDRFSAEMPDATLATLKIQPSEPRDSAVYFCASGSTALNTEAFFGQGTRLTVV.

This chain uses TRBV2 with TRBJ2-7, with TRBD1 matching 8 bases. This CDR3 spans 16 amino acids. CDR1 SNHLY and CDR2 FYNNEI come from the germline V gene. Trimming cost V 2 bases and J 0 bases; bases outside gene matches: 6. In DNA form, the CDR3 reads TGTGCCAGCAGTGAATCAGGGGGCAATATCTCCTACGAGCAGTACTTC. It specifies CASSESGGNISYEQYF.

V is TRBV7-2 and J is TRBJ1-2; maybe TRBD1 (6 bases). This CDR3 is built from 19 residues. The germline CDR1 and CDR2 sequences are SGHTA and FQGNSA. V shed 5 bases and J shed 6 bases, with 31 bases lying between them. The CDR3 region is CASSLSHGTFGPQAHGYTF. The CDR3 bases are TGTGCCAGCAGCCTATCCCACGGGACATTTGGTCCACAGGCCCATGGCTACACCTTC.

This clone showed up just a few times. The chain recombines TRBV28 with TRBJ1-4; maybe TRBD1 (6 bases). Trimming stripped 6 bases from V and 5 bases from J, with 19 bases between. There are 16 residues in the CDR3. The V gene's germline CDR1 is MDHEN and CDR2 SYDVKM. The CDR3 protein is CASSNPSGRGNEKLFF. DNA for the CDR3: TGTGCCAGCAGCAACCCCTCGGGCAGGGGAAATGAAAAACTGTTTTTT. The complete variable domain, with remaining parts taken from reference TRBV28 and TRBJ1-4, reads DVKVTQSSRYLVKRTGEKVFLECVQDMDHENMFWYRQDPGLGLRLIYFSYDVKMKEKGDIPEGYSVSREKKERFSLILESASTNQTSMYLCASSNPSGRGNEKLFFGSGTQLSVL.

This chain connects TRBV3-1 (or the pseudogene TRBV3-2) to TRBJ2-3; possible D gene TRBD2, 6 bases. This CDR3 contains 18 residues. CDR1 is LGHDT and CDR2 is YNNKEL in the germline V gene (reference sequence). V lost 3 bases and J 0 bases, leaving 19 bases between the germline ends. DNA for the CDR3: TGTGCCAGCAGCCAGGGCTTTGGGGCGCGGGGCAGCACAGATACGCAGTATTTT. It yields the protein CASSQGFGARGSTDTQYF.

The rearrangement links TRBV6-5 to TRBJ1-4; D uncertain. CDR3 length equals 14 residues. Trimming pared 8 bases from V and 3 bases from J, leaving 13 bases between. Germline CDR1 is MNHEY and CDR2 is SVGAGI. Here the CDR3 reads CASGRGEANEKLFF. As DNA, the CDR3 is TGTGCCAGCGGGCGCGGGGAGGCTAATGAAAAACTGTTTTTT.

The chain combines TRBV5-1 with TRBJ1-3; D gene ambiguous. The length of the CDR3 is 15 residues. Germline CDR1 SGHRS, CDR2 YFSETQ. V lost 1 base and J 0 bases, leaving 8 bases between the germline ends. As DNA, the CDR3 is TGCGCCAGCAGCTTGTATGGTTTCTCTGGAAACACCATATATTTT. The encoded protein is CASSLYGFSGNTIYF. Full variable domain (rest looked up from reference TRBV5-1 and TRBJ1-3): KAGVTQTPRYLIKTRGQQVTLSCSPISGHRSVSWYQQTPGQGLQFLFEYFSETQRNKGNFPGRFSGRQFSNSRSEMNVSTLELGDSALYLCASSLYGFSGNTIYFGEGSWLTVV.

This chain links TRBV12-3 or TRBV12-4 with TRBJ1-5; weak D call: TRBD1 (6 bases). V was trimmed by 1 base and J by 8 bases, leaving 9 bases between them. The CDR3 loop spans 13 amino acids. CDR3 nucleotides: TGTGCCAGCAGTTTAGACAGGGTCAAGCCCCAGCATTTT. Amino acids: CASSLDRVKPQHF.

CDR3 DNA: TGTGCCAGCAGCCACTATAGCGGGGGGGACTTCACCGGGGAGCTGTTTTTT. Translated, it gives CASSHYSGGDFTGELFF. The chain combines TRBV2 with TRBJ2-2; 11 nucleotides line up with TRBD2. This CDR3 spans 17 amino acids. Germline values: CDR1 SNHLY, CDR2 FYNNEI. Unmatched junction bases numbered 10, after V lost 6 bases and J lost 4 bases.

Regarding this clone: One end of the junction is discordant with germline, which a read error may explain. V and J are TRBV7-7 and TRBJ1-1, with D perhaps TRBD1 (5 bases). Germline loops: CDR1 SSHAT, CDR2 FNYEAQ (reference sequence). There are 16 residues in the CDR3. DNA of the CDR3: TGTGCTAGCAGTCTGAGGTGGACATCCAAGCCCGCTGAAGCTTTCTTT. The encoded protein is CASSLRWTSKPAEAFF. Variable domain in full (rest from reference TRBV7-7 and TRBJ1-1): GAGVSQSPRYKVTKRGQDVTLRCDPISSHATLYWYQQALGQGPEFLTYFNYEAQPDKSGLPSDRFSAERPEGSISTLTIQRTEQRDSAMYRCASSLRWTSKPAEAFFGQGTRLTVV.

CDR3 in amino acids: CASSPVGESYNEQFF. In nucleotides, the CDR3 is TGTGCCAGCTCACCAGTCGGGGAGTCCTACAATGAGCAGTTCTTC. This chain connects TRBV18 to TRBJ2-1; D is perhaps TRBD2 (5 bases). There are 15 residues in the CDR3. CDR1 is KGHSH and CDR2 is LQKENI in the germline V gene. Trimming removed 2 bases from V and 1 base from J, with 9 bases in between.

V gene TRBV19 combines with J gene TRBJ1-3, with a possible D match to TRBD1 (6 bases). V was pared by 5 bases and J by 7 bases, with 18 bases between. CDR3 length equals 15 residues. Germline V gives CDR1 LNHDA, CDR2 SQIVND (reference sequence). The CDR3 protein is CASSSTGNPLNTIYF. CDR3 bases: TGTGCCAGTAGTTCGACAGGAAACCCCCTGAACACCATATATTTT. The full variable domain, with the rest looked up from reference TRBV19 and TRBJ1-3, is DGGITQSPKYLFRKEGQNVTLSCEQNLNHDAMYWYRQDPGQGLRLIYYSQIVNDFQKGDIAEGYSVSREKKESFPLTVTSAQKNPTAFYLCASSSTGNPLNTIYFGEGSWLTVV.

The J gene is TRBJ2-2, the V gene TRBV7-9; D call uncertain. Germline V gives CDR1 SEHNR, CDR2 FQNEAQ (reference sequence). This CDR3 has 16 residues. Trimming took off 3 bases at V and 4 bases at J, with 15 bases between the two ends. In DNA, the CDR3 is TGTGCCAGCAGCTTTTCGACTGTTGCCAGCACCGGGGAGCTGTTTTTT. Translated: CASSFSTVASTGELFF.

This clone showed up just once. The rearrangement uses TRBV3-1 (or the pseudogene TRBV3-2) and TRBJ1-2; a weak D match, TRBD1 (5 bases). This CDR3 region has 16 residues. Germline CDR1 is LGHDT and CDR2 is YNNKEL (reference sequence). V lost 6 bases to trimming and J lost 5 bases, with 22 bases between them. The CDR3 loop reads CASSLRPGGQGYGYTF. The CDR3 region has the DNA TGTGCCAGCAGTCTACGCCCAGGAGGGCAGGGTTATGGCTACACCTTC.

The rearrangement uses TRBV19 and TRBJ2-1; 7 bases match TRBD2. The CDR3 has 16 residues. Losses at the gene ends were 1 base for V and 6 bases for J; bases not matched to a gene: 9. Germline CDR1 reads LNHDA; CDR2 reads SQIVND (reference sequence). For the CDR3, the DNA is TGTGCCAGTAGTATAGGGTCTAGCGGACACCTCAATGAGCAGTTCTTC. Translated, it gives CASSIGSSGHLNEQFF.

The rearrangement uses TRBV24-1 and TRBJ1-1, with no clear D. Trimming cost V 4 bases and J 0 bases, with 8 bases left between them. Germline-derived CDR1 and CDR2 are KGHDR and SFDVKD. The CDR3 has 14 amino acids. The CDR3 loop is CATSETGMNTEAFF. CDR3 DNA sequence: TGTGCCACCAGTGAAACTGGAATGAACACTGAAGCTTTCTTT.

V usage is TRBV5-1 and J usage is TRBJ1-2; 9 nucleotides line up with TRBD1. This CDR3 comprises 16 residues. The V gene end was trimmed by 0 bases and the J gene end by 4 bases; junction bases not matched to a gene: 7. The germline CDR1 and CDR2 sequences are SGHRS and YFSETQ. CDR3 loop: CASSLEGTGYGYGYTF. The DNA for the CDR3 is TGCGCCAGCAGCTTGGAAGGGACAGGGTATGGCTATGGCTACACCTTC.